This is a list of T cell receptor beta chains from one sample in a study of breast tumors, draining lymph nodes, adjacent tissues. TCRdb reprocessed the multiplex PCR reads with MiXCR, giving one entry per CDR3 protein. Of under 150,000 distinct CDR3 sequences in the sample, less than 20% were seen once. The sample taken for sequencing was axillary lymph node tissue. The receptors here all came from a female donor with breast cancer. Some clones in this sample may be carry-over from other donors' samples. Each CDR3 is given with its conserved first and last residue. Fields, in order: V gene, J gene, D gene, clone size, CDR3 DNA, CDR3 protein. A D gene is named only where the DNA matches it firmly. Size is omitted from some rows. Given values are once, few, many or a class for expanded clones.

>TRBV7-2|TRBJ2-1|.|many
TGTGCCAGCAGCTACGTCAGGGGTCCTGGAGGGGGGCAGTTCTTC
CASSYVRGPGGGQFF
>TRBV24-1|TRBJ2-2|TRBD2|many
TGTGCCACCAGTGATGTCACTAGCGGGAGGGCCCTTCACTCCACCGGGGAGCTGTTTTTT
CATSDVTSGRALHSTGELFF
>TRBV20-1|TRBJ1-5|TRBD1|many
TGCAGTGCTATGGACAGGGGGCAATATCAGCCCCAGCATTTT
CSAMDRGQYQPQHF
>TRBV2|TRBJ2-4|.|many
TGTGCCAGCAGTGAAAACCGGGGTTCCGTGCTTCTAGCCAAAAACATTCAGTACTTC
CASSENRGSVLLAKNIQYF
>TRBV7-2|TRBJ2-2|TRBD1|many
TGTGCCAGCAGCTATTACAGGGGTATGGACACCGGGGAGCTGTTTTTT
CASSYYRGMDTGELFF
>TRBV6-1|TRBJ1-5|.|many
TGTGCCACCCTGGACAACTACTATAGCAATCAGCCCCAGCATTTT
CATLDNYYSNQPQHF
>TRBV15|TRBJ1-2|TRBD1|many
TGTGCCACCAGCAATCGGGACAGGGGGCGGTATGGCTACACCTTC
CATSNRDRGRYGYTF
>TRBV6-6|TRBJ2-1|.|many
TGTGCCAGCAGTTACTCTCAGGTTTTTGAGCAGTTCTTC
CASSYSQVFEQFF
>TRBV24-1|TRBJ1-5|TRBD1|many
TGTGCCACCAGGCAGGGGGCAGATCAGCCCCAGCATTTT
CATRQGADQPQHF
>TRBV27|TRBJ2-1|TRBD1|.
TGTGCCACCATCCCAGGGGGCCTTTACAATGAGCAGTTCTTC
CATIPGGLYNEQFF
>TRBV27|TRBJ2-7|TRBD2|many
TGTGCCAGCAGTTCCACCACTAGCGGAGAGTACGAGCAGTACTTC
CASSSTTSGEYEQYF
>TRBV2|TRBJ2-5|.|many
TGTGCCAGCAGTGAGGGAGAAGAGACCCAGTACTTC
CASSEGEETQYF
>TRBV14|TRBJ2-7|TRBD2|.
TGTGCCAGCAGCCGAAGACTAGCGGGAGGGCTTTACGAGCAGTACTTC
CASSRRLAGGLYEQYF
>TRBV12-3/TRBV12-4|TRBJ2-1|.|many
TGTGCCAGCAGTACGGGACCACCTAGCTCCTACAATGAGCAGTTCTTC
CASSTGPPSSYNEQFF
>TRBV20-1|TRBJ1-6|.|many
TGCAGTGCTAGAGTGAGGGAGTATAATTCACCCCTCCACTTT
CSARVREYNSPLHF
>TRBV7-9|TRBJ2-7|.|many
TGTGCCAGCAGCTCTAGGGCCAGCGCGACGCAGTACTTC
CASSSRASATQYF
>TRBV10-3|TRBJ1-3|.|many
TGTGCCATCAGTGAGCCGAAGGGTGCGGATGGAAACACCATATATTTT
CAISEPKGADGNTIYF
>TRBV20-1|TRBJ1-2|TRBD1|.
TGCAGTGCCAGGGACAGTTCTAACTATGGCTACACCTTC
CSARDSSNYGYTF
>TRBV7-9|TRBJ2-1|TRBD1|many
TGTGCCAGCACCATAACAGGGGGCTTGGGTGAGCAGTTCTTC
CASTITGGLGEQFF
>TRBV2|TRBJ1-3|TRBD1|many
TGTGCCAGCAGACGTACCGGGACAGCTGATGGAAACACCATATATTTT
CASRRTGTADGNTIYF
>TRBV27|TRBJ2-7|TRBD1|many
TGTGCCAGCAGTTTGAGGACAGGGTTATACGAGCAGTACTTC
CASSLRTGLYEQYF
>TRBV5-1|TRBJ2-2|.|few
TGCGCCAGCAGAGAGGCACCGACCGGGGAGCTGTTTTTT
CASREAPTGELFF
>TRBV7-8|TRBJ1-5|TRBD1|many
TGTGCCAGCAGCTTAAGGGGGCTGGATTGGAATCAGCCCCAGCATTTT
CASSLRGLDWNQPQHF
>TRBV24-1|TRBJ2-1|.|many
TGTGCCACCAGTGATGTGAGCGGGCCCTCCTACAATGAGCAGTTCTTC
CATSDVSGPSYNEQFF
>TRBV28|TRBJ1-5|.|.
TGTGCCAGCAGTTTTAGGCGGGGGAATAGCAGTCAGCCCCAGCATTTT
CASSFRRGNSSQPQHF
>TRBV19|TRBJ1-2|.|many
TGTGCCAGTAGACGACAGAAAGCTGACTATGGCTACACCTTC
CASRRQKADYGYTF
>TRBV5-1|TRBJ2-3|.|many
TGCGCCAGCAGCTTCTCCGGCGGGGTCGACACAGATACGCAGTATTTT
CASSFSGGVDTDTQYF
>TRBV10-3|TRBJ1-2|TRBD1|few
TGTGCCATCAGAGAAGCAGGGGGCTATGGCTACACCTTC
CAIREAGGYGYTF
>TRBV10-3|TRBJ1-2|TRBD1|many
TGTGCCATCAATGAACGACAGGGAAGAAACTATGGCTACACCTTC
CAINERQGRNYGYTF
>TRBV5-1|TRBJ2-7|.|many
TGCGCCAGCAGCTTGGAAGGTTACGAGCAGTACTTC
CASSLEGYEQYF
>TRBV19|TRBJ1-3|.|.
TGTGCCAGTAGTATTGCGGCGGAAATTGGAAACACCATATATTTT
CASSIAAEIGNTIYF
>TRBV5-6|TRBJ1-4|TRBD1|.
TGTGCCAGCAGCTTGTCCGGCAGGGGGGAAGAAAAACTGTTTTTT
CASSLSGRGEEKLFF
>TRBV18|TRBJ1-3|.|.
TGTGCCGGCTCACCCCGAGAGGGGGTGAGAAACACCATATATTTT
CAGSPREGVRNTIYF
>TRBV15|TRBJ1-5|TRBD1|many
TGTGCCACCAGCCCCCGGACAGGGGCTGGAACCTGGGATCAGCCCCAGCATTTT
CATSPRTGAGTWDQPQHF
>TRBV6-1|TRBJ2-1|.|many
TGTGCCAGCAGTGAGCTCTTTGGGACGGTGTACAATGAGCAGTTCTTC
CASSELFGTVYNEQFF
>TRBV24-1|TRBJ1-4|.|many
TGTGCCACCAGTGATGGAGGGGGTGAAAAACTGTTTTTT
CATSDGGGEKLFF
>TRBV4-1|TRBJ1-2|TRBD1|many
TGCGCCAGCAGCCAAGATAGGTACAGGGGGAACTATGGCTACACCTTC
CASSQDRYRGNYGYTF
>TRBV5-1|TRBJ2-1|.|.
TGCGCCAGCACCCTGCTCGGCGGGTTGTTGTCTGTCGGTGAGCAGTTCTTC
CASTLLGGLLSVGEQFF
>TRBV4-1|TRBJ2-3|.|many
TGCGCCAGCAGCCTTATGCTCACAGATACGCAGTATTTT
CASSLMLTDTQYF
>TRBV20-1|TRBJ2-5|TRBD1|many
TGCAGTGCTAGACACAGGGGGCAAGGGACCCAGTACTTC
CSARHRGQGTQYF
>TRBV6-5|TRBJ1-3|.|.
TGTGCCAGCACCTCCCGGGTTCGCGGTAGCTCTGGAGACACCATATATTTT
CASTSRVRGSSGDTIYF
>TRBV19|TRBJ1-2|TRBD1|.
TGTGCCAGTAGTATGGACAGGGAGCGGTCAGTTAACTATGGCTACACCTTC
CASSMDRERSVNYGYTF
>TRBV20-1|TRBJ1-5|TRBD1|few
TGCAGTGCTAGAGATTTGGGACAGGGTGACCAGCCCCAGCATTTT
CSARDLGQGDQPQHF
>TRBV20-1|TRBJ2-3|.|many
TGCAGTGCCAGACGAGGAACACTAACAGATACGCAGTATTTT
CSARRGTLTDTQYF
>TRBV2|TRBJ1-4|.|many
TGTGCCAGCAGTGATCGTGGCCAGCCGAATGAAAAACTGTTTTTT
CASSDRGQPNEKLFF
>TRBV6-5|TRBJ2-1|.|.
TGTGCCAGCAGGGAGACTACCAACTCCTACAATGAGCAGTTCTTC
CASRETTNSYNEQFF